This T cell receptor (beta chain) was documented in a study of early T cells in non-severe SARS-CoV-2 infection. About the study: Unsorted whole-blood RNA was sequenced in bulk, leaving chains unpaired.

This clonotype has only a few counts. Trimming pared 0 bases from V and 2 bases from J, leaving 16 bases between. CDR1 and CDR2 (germline): SGDLS, YYNGEE. CDR3 length: 17 residues. Each CDR3 protein gets one entry after TCRdb re-called the 5' RACE reads with MiXCR. Here the sample spans around 84,000 distinct CDR3 sequences, about 10% being singletons. This TCR was sampled from an adult who was a healthcare worker with PCR-confirmed SARS-CoV-2 infection or an uninfected control (not recorded which). The J gene is TRBJ2-3, the V gene TRBV9; possible D gene TRBD1, 6 bases. The starting material was whole blood, obtained at baseline. The CDR3 region is CASSVDIQGSYTDTQYF. CDR3 DNA: TGTGCCAGCAGCGTAGATATTCAGGGGTCGTACACAGATACGCAGTATTTT.